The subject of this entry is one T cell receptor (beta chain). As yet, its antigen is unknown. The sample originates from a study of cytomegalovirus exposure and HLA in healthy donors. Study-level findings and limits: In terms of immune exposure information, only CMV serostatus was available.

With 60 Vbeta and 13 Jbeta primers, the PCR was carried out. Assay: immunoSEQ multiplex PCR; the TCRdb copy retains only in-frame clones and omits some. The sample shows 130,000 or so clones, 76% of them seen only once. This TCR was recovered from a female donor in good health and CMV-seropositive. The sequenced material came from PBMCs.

The CDR3 DNA sequence: TGCGCCAGCAGCCGAGAGGGGGAAAGCAATCAGCCCCAGCATTTT. Its translation is CASSREGESNQPQHF. This sequence joins TRBV5-1 and TRBJ1-5, with a weak D call TRBD1 (6 bases). Per germline, CDR1 SGHRS and CDR2 YFSETQ. This CDR3 comprises 15 residues. V lost 4 bases to trimming and J lost 1 base, with 12 bases between them.